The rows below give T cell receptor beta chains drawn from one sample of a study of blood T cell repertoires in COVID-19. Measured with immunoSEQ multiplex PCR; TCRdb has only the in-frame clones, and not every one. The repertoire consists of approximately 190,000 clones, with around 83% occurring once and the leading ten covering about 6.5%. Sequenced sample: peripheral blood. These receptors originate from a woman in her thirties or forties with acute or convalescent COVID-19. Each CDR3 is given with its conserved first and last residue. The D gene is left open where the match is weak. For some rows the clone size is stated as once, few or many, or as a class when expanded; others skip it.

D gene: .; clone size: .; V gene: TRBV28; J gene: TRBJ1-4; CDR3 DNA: TGTGCCAGCAGTTTAATCGCGGCAACTAATGAAAAACTGTTTTTT; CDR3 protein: CASSLIAATNEKLFF
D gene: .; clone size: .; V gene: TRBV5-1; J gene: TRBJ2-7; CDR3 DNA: TGCGCCAGCAGCTTGGGAGGAGCCGTCGACTACGAGCAGTACTTC; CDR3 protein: CASSLGGAVDYEQYF
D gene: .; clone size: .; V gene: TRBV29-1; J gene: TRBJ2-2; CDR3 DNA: TGCAGCGTTGAAACCAAAGGACACGCGAACACCGGGGAGCTGTTTTTT; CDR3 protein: CSVETKGHANTGELFF
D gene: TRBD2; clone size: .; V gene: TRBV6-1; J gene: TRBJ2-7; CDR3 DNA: TGTGCCAGCAGTGCCGCTAAATGGGACTACTCCTCCGCCGCAACCTACGAGCAGTACTTC; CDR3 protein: CASSAAKWDYSSAATYEQYF
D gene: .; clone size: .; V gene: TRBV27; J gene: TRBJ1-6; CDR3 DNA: TGTGCCAGCAGTTATGGGCTCGGATATAATTCACCCCTCCACTTT; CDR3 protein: CASSYGLGYNSPLHF
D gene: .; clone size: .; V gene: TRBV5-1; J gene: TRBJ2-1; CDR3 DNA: TGCGCCAGCAGGGTAGAAATCGGGAATGAGCAGTTCTTC; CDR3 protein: CASRVEIGNEQFF
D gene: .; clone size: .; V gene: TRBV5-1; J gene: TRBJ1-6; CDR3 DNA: TGCGCCAGCAGCCCCGGTTCGGTCAATTCACCCCTCCACTTT; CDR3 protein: CASSPGSVNSPLHF
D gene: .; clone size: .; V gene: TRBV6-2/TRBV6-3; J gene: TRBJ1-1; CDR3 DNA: TGTGCCAGCAGTCGCATAGGGGCATACACTGAAGCTTTCTTT; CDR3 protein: CASSRIGAYTEAFF
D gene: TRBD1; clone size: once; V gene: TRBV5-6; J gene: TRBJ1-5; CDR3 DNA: TGTGCCAGCAGCCCGGGACAGGGGAGCAATCAGCCCCAGCATTTT; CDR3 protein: CASSPGQGSNQPQHF
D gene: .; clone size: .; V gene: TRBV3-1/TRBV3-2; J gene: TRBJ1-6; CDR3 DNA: TGTGCCAGCAGCCAAGGAATTGCAACAGGCCCTAATTCACCCCTCCACTTT; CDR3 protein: CASSQGIATGPNSPLHF
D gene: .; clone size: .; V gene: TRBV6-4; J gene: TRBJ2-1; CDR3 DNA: TGTGCCAGCAGTGTCGTCGGGAACTACAATGAGCAGTTCTTC; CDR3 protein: CASSVVGNYNEQFF
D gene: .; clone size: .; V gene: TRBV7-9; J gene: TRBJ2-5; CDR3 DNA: TGTGCCAGCAGCTTAATCAGCGTCCCCCTAGAGACCCAGTACTTC; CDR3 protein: CASSLISVPLETQYF
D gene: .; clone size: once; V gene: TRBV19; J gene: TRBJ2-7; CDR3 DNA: TGTGCCAGTAGTAGCGCGGGGCCCTACGAGCAGTACTTC; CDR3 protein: CASSSAGPYEQYF
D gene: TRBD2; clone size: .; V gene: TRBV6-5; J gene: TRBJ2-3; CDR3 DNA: TGTGCCAGCAGTTACGAGCGGGATTCAGATACGCAGTATTTT; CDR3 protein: CASSYERDSDTQYF
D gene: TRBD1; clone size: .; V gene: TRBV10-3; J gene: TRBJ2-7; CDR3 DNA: TGTGCCATCACGGGGACAGGGGACCCCTACGAGCAGTACTTC; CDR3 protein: CAITGTGDPYEQYF
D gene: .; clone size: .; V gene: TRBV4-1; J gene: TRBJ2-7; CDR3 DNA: TGCGCCAGCAGCCAACTTCTCGGGGTCCCCTACGAGCAGTACTTC; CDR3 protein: CASSQLLGVPYEQYF
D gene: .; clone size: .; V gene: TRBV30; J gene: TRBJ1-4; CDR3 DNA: TGTGCCTACTGGGGCGGAAATGAAAAACTGTTTTTT; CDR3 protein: CAYWGGNEKLFF
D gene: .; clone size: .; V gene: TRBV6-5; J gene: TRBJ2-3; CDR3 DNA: TGTGCCAGCAGGACCCCAGGGTTTTCAGATACGCAGTATTTT; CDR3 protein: CASRTPGFSDTQYF
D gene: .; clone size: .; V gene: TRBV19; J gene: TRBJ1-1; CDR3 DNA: TGTGCCAGTAGTAAAGCCGGTCGGGTTGAAGCTTTCTTT; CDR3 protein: CASSKAGRVEAFF
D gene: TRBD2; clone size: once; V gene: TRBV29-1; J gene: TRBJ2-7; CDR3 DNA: TGCAGCGTTGTTAGACCCGGGGGGGTAAGTGAGCAGTACTTC; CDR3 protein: CSVVRPGGVSEQYF